This T cell receptor (beta chain) came from a study of T cell repertoires in cytomegalovirus infection. Whole-study context: Both recently identified HLA-C-restricted and well-studied HLA-B-restricted CMV epitopes were used in the study. Public TCR beta signatures were indicative of both CMV infection and a matching HLA type.

Per germline, CDR1 MGHRA and CDR2 YSYEKL. J lost 7 bases, V lost 1 base, and 10 bases had no gene match. This CDR3 is built from 16 residues. The sample holds one count of this clonotype. Its specificity is unknown. In TCRdb, the reads were re-called with MiXCR into one record per CDR3 protein. The sample holds roughly 730,000 distinct CDR3 sequences, around a third seen once. The sequence was obtained from a human donor in good health (CMV status not recorded). Some clones in this sample may be carry-over from other donors' samples. The chain couples TRBV4-1 to TRBJ2-1, with TRBD2 matching 7 bases. The sequenced sample was cultured PBMCs, obtained from culture after CMV antigen stimulation. This chain's CDR3 is CASSQGIVGGLNEQFF. Written as DNA, the CDR3 is TGCGCCAGCAGCCAAGGAATAGTGGGAGGGTTAAATGAGCAGTTCTTC.